The TCR beta chain described here comes from a study of blood T cell repertoires in COVID-19. Study as a whole: PBMCs, B-cell-depleted T cells, or T cells were the source of the cDNA or gDNA that made up the material.

Germline V lookup: CDR1 MNHNY, CDR2 SVGAGI (reference sequence). The CDR3 loop spans 13 amino acids. Trimming stripped 8 bases from V and 6 bases from J, with 16 bases between. Study processing details: Amplification from reference gene primers served as the basis for estimated nucleated cell counts. Clones were read by immunoSEQ multiplex PCR, and TCRdb kept only the in-frame ones, dropping some. From that table come the V and J calls and clone size; the DNA was used to work out D and trimming. The table records about 36,000 clones, about 81% of them present only once. This clone has more than one count but fewer than ten.

Sequenced sample: peripheral blood. The chain uses TRBV6-6 and TRBJ1-2; TRBD1 is a possible D gene (6 bases). The clonotype originates from a human donor in a cohort sampled during active or convalescent COVID-19. The donor label of this sample is uncertain. CDR3 loop: CASPTPGEDGYTF. CDR3 bases: TGTGCCAGCCCCACTCCAGGGGAAGATGGCTACACCTTC.